This T cell receptor (beta chain) appears in the sequencing data of a study of T cell responses to AZD1222 COVID-19 vaccine. In the study overall: Investigators merged groups given second doses at roughly 4 or roughly 12 weeks. Study-wide points: White British people made up most donors, females outnumbered males, and clonal diversity was possibly underestimated. Regions left unmutated in variants are reportedly the target of nearly half of spike-specific TCRs. Baseline serology detected seropositivity in only six AZD1222 recipients.

Concerning this clone: The antigen is unknown.

This table comes from immunoSEQ multiplex PCR, and its TCRdb copy is limited to in-frame clones, with some not included. The sample contains about 160,000 clones, 88% of which appear only once. This CDR3 has 17 residues. The V gene's germline CDR1 is SGDLS and CDR2 YYNGEE. V was clipped by 0 bases and J by 0 bases, with 15 bases between them. V usage is TRBV9 and J usage is TRBJ1-1; D is unresolved. This specimen consisted of peripheral blood, obtained on day 0 of AZD1222 vaccination. This clonotype was obtained from an adult in good health. CDR3 nucleotides: TGTGCCAGCAGCGTAGGCCCCGGAGGCTATTTGAACACTGAAGCTTTCTTT. Translating gives CASSVGPGGYLNTEAFF.